What follows is one TCR beta chain and its context. The data were taken from a study of blood T cell repertoires in COVID-19. In the study overall: From the United States, Italy and Spain came samples of acute and convalescent COVID-19. T cells, B-cell-depleted T cells, or PBMCs provided the cDNA or gDNA that served as material.

Germline V gene sequence: CDR1 SGHVS, CDR2 FQNEAQ. This CDR3 contains 14 residues. V lost 4 bases and J 1 base, leaving 10 bases between the germline ends. Authors' processing steps: Reference gene primers were amplified, and this amplification served to estimate nucleated cell counts. Only in-frame clones appear in the TCRdb table, and some are missing; sequencing was by immunoSEQ multiplex PCR. V, J and clone size were drawn from that table, and D and trimming were deduced from the DNA. Altogether 150,000 or so clones are present, 86% being singletons, with the ten largest covering 8% to 10%. V usage is TRBV7-8 and J usage is TRBJ1-1; unclear D gene. This TCR derives from a man in his sixties with acute or convalescent COVID-19. Sequencing was carried out using peripheral blood. CDR3 coding DNA: TGTGCCAGCAGCTCAGTCCGACAGAACACTGAAGCTTTCTTT. The encoded protein is CASSSVRQNTEAFF.